This T cell receptor beta chain appears in the sequencing data of a study of response to subunit inactivated influenza vaccine. This clonotype was observed a handful of times. Its specificity is not known. TCRdb recomputed calls from the RT-PCR reads with MiXCR, one row per CDR3 protein. The sample shows hundreds of thousands of distinct CDR3 sequences, 12% of them seen only once. General observations from the study: It was suggested by the authors that few new T cells are recruited by each seasonal influenza vaccination.

Germline CDR1 reads SGHRS; CDR2 reads YFSETQ. The CDR3 covers 18 residues. J gave up 16 bases and V 1 base, and 22 bases lay outside the gene matches. This receptor was obtained from a man aged 50 or older who received an inactivated influenza vaccine. The sequencing used PBMCs from blood, collected on the day of vaccination. V is TRBV5-1 and J is TRBJ1-5; 11 nucleotides line up with TRBD1. In nucleotides, the CDR3 is TGCGCCAGCAGCTTGTTTTTCTGGATAAAGGACAGGGGGCTTTGGGGACATTTT. It is translated as CASSLFFWIKDRGLWGHF.